This T cell receptor (beta chain) was found in a study of tumor-infiltrating lymphocytes in primary liver carcinoma. Study-wide results and limits: Blood's top-250-clone fraction was significantly lower than that of tumors (p = 0.039).

Unsorted whole blood supplied the blood RNA, and germline DNA was isolated too. Preoperatively, roughly 3.9 milliliters of peripheral blood were collected. Germline V gene data show CDR1 as MNHNS and CDR2 as SASEGT. Germline trimming cut 3 bases from V and 7 bases from J; bases unmatched to any gene: 6. The CDR3 runs 14 residues. With around 490 ng total RNA as template and a constant-region primer, TCR beta cDNA was made. ARM-PCR, slightly modified, supplied the TCR beta libraries through three nested multiplex PCR rounds. Use of TRBV1-TRBV30 forward primers with a C-beta reverse primer characterized the first two PCR rounds, which lasted about 9 cycles each. Via MiXCR, TCRdb re-called the multiplex PCR reads, giving one row per CDR3 protein. This table holds fewer than 400,000 distinct CDR3 sequences, approximately 54% found once. This clonotype was observed at least ten times. What it binds is unknown.

This clonotype originated in a woman aged 30 to 39 with primary liver carcinoma and hepatitis B virus infection. The sample was peripheral blood. The chain recombines TRBV6-1 with TRBJ2-1; 7 bases line up with TRBD1. The CDR3 is CASSEGTVMNEQFF. The CDR3 bases are TGTGCCAGCAGTGAGGGGACAGTAATGAATGAGCAGTTCTTC.